One sample yielded the 29 T cell receptor beta chains listed below, sequenced in a study of identical twins. TCRdb reprocessed the 5' RACE reads with MiXCR, giving one entry per CDR3 protein. The sample shows approximately 210,000 distinct CDR3 sequences, approximately 9% of them seen only once. The sequenced sample was memory (CD45RO+) T cells sorted from blood. The origin of the receptors is a woman younger than 30 in good health.

This clonotype was counted a few times. The chain is built from TRBV11-1 and TRBJ1-1, with 7 nucleotides matching TRBD1. Germline V lookup: CDR1 SGHAT, CDR2 FQDESV (reference sequence). CDR3 size: 14 residues. V shed 5 bases and J 1 base; nucleotides not matched to a gene: 4. The CDR3 sequence: CASSGYRGNTEAFF. The CDR3 coding sequence is TGTGCCAGCAGCGGGTACAGGGGGAACACTGAAGCTTTCTTT.

By sample fraction, this clonotype is medium-sized. One junction end disagrees with the germline gene, perhaps due to a read error. This chain links TRBV7-7 with TRBJ2-7, with a weak D call TRBD1 (5 bases). This CDR3 is built from 11 residues. Germline CDR1 is SSHAT and CDR2 is FNYEAQ (reference sequence). The CDR3 protein is CASSLICGQYF. CDR3 sequence (DNA): TGTGCTAGCAGCTTGATATGTGGACAATACTTC.

This clonotype was counted ten times or more. V and J are TRBV15 and TRBJ2-7; D tentatively reads TRBD1 or TRBD2 (5 bases each). Germline assignment: CDR1 LNHNV and CDR2 YYDKDF (reference sequence). Trimming cost V 3 bases and J 2 bases, with 11 bases left between them. The length of the CDR3 is 14 residues. The CDR3 DNA follows: TGTGCCACCAGCAGCGGCAGGGAGCCCTACGAGCAGTACTTC. Protein product: CATSSGREPYEQYF. The complete variable domain, with remaining parts taken from reference TRBV15 and TRBJ2-7, reads DAMVIQNPRYQVTQFGKPVTLSCSQTLNHNVMYWYQQKSSQAPKLLFHYYDKDFNNEADTPDNFQSRRPNTSFCFLDIRSPGLGDTAMYLCATSSGREPYEQYFGPGTRLTVT.

V and J are TRBV20-1 and TRBJ2-5; no firm D call. CDR1 is DFQATT, CDR2 SNEGSKA, per germline (reference sequence). V dropped 4 bases and J dropped 5 bases, with 14 bases sitting between them. The CDR3 sequence is 13 residues long. The CDR3 nucleotides read TGCAGTGCTACTCGGAGCGTTGGGGAGACCCAGTACTTC. Residues: CSATRSVGETQYF.

CDR3 DNA sequence: TGCGCCAGCAGCTTGAATTCTAACTCTGGAAACACCATATATTTT. Its translation is CASSLNSNSGNTIYF. The genes are TRBV5-1 and TRBJ1-3; no firm D call. The length of the CDR3 is 15 residues. Germline-derived CDR1 and CDR2 are SGHRS and YFSETQ. V was clipped by 1 base and J by 0 bases, with 8 bases between them.

This clonotype was seen only a few times. The V gene is TRBV7-3, the J gene TRBJ2-2; tentative D call: TRBD1 (6 bases). The CDR3 sequence is 13 residues long. The V and J ends lost 4 bases and 9 bases respectively, with 12 bases between them. CDR1 SGHTA and CDR2 FQGTGA come from the germline V gene. The CDR3 DNA reads TGTGCCAGCAGCTCCCACAGGGAACGGGAGCTGTTTTTT. Encoded protein: CASSSHRERELFF.

The sample holds a few counts of this clonotype. The V and J genes are TRBV7-6 and TRBJ1-4; tentative D call: TRBD1 (5 bases). Trimming removed 5 bases at V and 0 bases at J, with 13 bases between. The CDR3 contains 16 residues. Germline lookup yields CDR1 SGHVS and CDR2 FNYEAQ. The CDR3 bases are TGTGCCAGCAGCCGTGGGGCACCGACAACTAATGAAAAACTGTTTTTT. This encodes CASSRGAPTTNEKLFF. Full variable domain (rest looked up from reference TRBV7-6 and TRBJ1-4): GAGVSQSPRYKVTKRGQDVALRCDPISGHVSLYWYRQALGQGPEFLTYFNYEAQQDKSGLPNDRFSAERPEGSISTLTIQRTEQRDSAMYRCASSRGAPTTNEKLFFGSGTQLSVL.

This sequence joins TRBV6-5 and TRBJ2-3, with D uncertain. The CDR3 is made up of 12 amino acids. Trimming removed 7 bases from V and 6 bases from J, with 11 bases in between. Germline-derived CDR1 and CDR2 are MNHEY and SVGAGI. The chain's CDR3 is CASISSGDTQYF. In DNA form, the CDR3 reads TGTGCCAGCATTTCAAGTGGGGATACGCAGTATTTT.

J is TRBJ2-5 and V is TRBV7-8, with a possible D match to TRBD1 (6 bases). V lost 6 bases, J lost 2 bases, and 10 bases lay in between. The germline V gene encodes CDR1 SGHVS and CDR2 FQNEAQ. The CDR3 runs to 13 residues. The DNA of the CDR3 is TGTGCCAGCAGTACAGGGATACAAGAGACCCAGTACTTC. It encodes CASSTGIQETQYF. The full variable domain, rest sourced from reference TRBV7-8 and TRBJ2-5, is GAGVSQSPRYKVAKRGQDVALRCDPISGHVSLFWYQQALGQGPEFLTYFQNEAQLDKSGLPSDRFFAERPEGSVSTLKIQRTQQEDSAVYLCASSTGIQETQYFGPGTRLLVL.

V and J are TRBV3-1 and TRBJ2-7, with 7 bases aligning to TRBD2. V lost 10 bases, J lost 1 base, and 22 bases stayed unmatched. Germline V lookup: CDR1 LGHDT, CDR2 YNNKEL (reference sequence). The CDR3 consists of 18 residues. CDR3 nucleotide sequence: TGTGCCACCTGCCAATTTTTCAGTGGGAGGGAGAGGTCCTACGAGCAGTACTTC. Encoded protein: CATCQFFSGRERSYEQYF.

This clonotype was found a few times. This sequence joins TRBV9 and TRBJ1-2; no firm D call. CDR1 and CDR2 (germline): SGDLS, YYNGEE. V dropped 0 bases and J dropped 6 bases, with 6 bases sitting between them. The CDR3 has 12 amino acids. The CDR3 loop reads CASSVGGNGYTF. CDR3 bases: TGTGCCAGCAGCGTAGGAGGGAATGGCTACACCTTC.

This chain joins TRBV6-1 and TRBJ1-6; D is ambiguous. V was cut by 5 bases and J by 9 bases, with 17 bases left in between. The CDR3 covers 15 residues. CDR1 and CDR2 (germline): MNHNS, SASEGT. The CDR3 region has the DNA TGTGCCAGCAGTCTGAAAGAGGTGGTGACTTCACCCCTCCACTTT. It encodes CASSLKEVVTSPLHF.

This chain uses TRBV7-9 with TRBJ1-2; D call uncertain. Germline lookup yields CDR1 SEHNR and CDR2 FQNEAQ (reference sequence). The CDR3 spans 8 residues. Trimming removed 8 bases from V and 8 bases from J, with 3 bases in between. The DNA for the CDR3 is TGTGCCAGCGAAGGCTACACCTTC. Translation: CASEGYTF.

The chain carries TRBV2 and TRBJ2-1; TRBD1 or TRBD2 may be the D gene (5 bases each). Between the trimmed V and J ends, which lost 3 bases and 5 bases, there was a span of 11 bases. Germline V gene data show CDR1 as SNHLY and CDR2 as FYNNEI. The length of the CDR3 is 14 residues. The CDR3 spells CASSETGTNNEQFF. The CDR3 nucleotides read TGTGCCAGCAGTGAGACCGGGACGAACAATGAGCAGTTCTTC.

This clonotype appeared a few times. CDR3 nucleotides: TGCAGTGCTAGTCCGTCTGCGGGAGCATTAGATACGCAGTATTTT. It codes for CSASPSAGALDTQYF. The chain couples TRBV20-1 to TRBJ2-3; 7 bases map to TRBD2. Germline trimming cut 3 bases from V and 5 bases from J; bases unmatched to any gene: 11. Germline V gene lookup returns CDR1 DFQATT and CDR2 SNEGSKA (reference sequence). The CDR3 extends over 15 amino acids.

This clonotype has a handful of counts. The chain uses TRBV3-1 and TRBJ2-3; D gene unclear. The CDR3 extends over 13 amino acids. V lost 4 bases to trimming and J lost 7 bases, with 12 bases between them. Germline V gene data show CDR1 as LGHDT and CDR2 as YNNKEL (reference sequence). The CDR3 DNA follows: TGTGCCAGCAGCCTTGGCTGGGGAAATACGCAGTATTTT. Its translation: CASSLGWGNTQYF.

The genes are TRBV3-1 and TRBJ2-5; D is undetermined. The CDR3 is 14 residues long. Between the trimmed V and J ends, which lost 3 bases and 2 bases, there was a span of 10 bases. Per germline, CDR1 LGHDT and CDR2 YNNKEL (reference sequence). The CDR3 region has the DNA TGTGCCAGCAGCCAGTACAGAGAACAAGAGACCCAGTACTTC. It specifies CASSQYREQETQYF.

This clonotype was seen ten or more times. The rearrangement links TRBV20-1 to TRBJ1-2; D is possibly TRBD1 (5 bases). With 6 bases removed from V and 4 bases from J, the gap between germline ends came to 12 bases. The CDR3 contains 12 residues. Per the germline V gene, CDR1 is DFQATT and CDR2 is SNEGSKA (reference sequence). CDR3 in DNA: TGCAGTGCACCGACAGACCTCTATGGCTACACCTTC. Encoded protein: CSAPTDLYGYTF.

The J gene is TRBJ1-1, the V gene TRBV10-2, with TRBD1 as a possible D gene (6 bases). Germline V gene data show CDR1 as WSHSY and CDR2 as SAAADI. The CDR3 has 14 residues. The V gene lost 8 bases and the J gene lost 4 bases, with 17 bases spanning the gap. CDR3 region: CASLRSGAVTEAFF. CDR3 DNA: TGCGCCAGCTTACGCTCGGGGGCTGTCACTGAAGCTTTCTTT.

The V and J genes are TRBV6-1 and TRBJ2-7; no definite D call. This CDR3 is 13 amino acids long. Trimming left V 6 bases short and J 5 bases short, with 14 bases between. Per the germline V gene, CDR1 is MNHNS and CDR2 is SASEGT. In DNA, the CDR3 is TGTGCCAGCAGCGAACCGGGCACCCACGAGCAGTACTTC. This codes for CASSEPGTHEQYF.

This clonotype has ten or more counts. The chain recombines TRBV19 with TRBJ1-1; TRBD1 matches 10 bases. CDR1 and CDR2 (germline): LNHDA, SQIVND (reference sequence). Unmatched junction bases numbered 13, after V lost 4 bases and J lost 2 bases. The CDR3 loop spans 18 amino acids. The CDR3 reads CASSTPGTGELLNTEAFF. CDR3 bases: TGTGCCAGTAGTACTCCGGGGACAGGGGAACTTCTAAACACTGAAGCTTTCTTT.

This clonotype was seen only a few times. The genes are TRBV7-9 and TRBJ2-1, with D possibly matching TRBD2 (7 bases). The CDR3 totals 13 residues. Germline CDR1 SEHNR, CDR2 FQNEAQ (reference sequence). Trimming removed 7 bases from V and 16 bases from J, with 23 bases in between. The CDR3 DNA sequence: TGTGCCAGCACCCACGCCGGGGGGCCGCGGTTATTCTTC. It translates to CASTHAGGPRLFF.

This clonotype has a handful of counts. The chain couples TRBV5-1 to TRBJ2-5; TRBD1 might be the D (6 bases). CDR3 length: 14 residues. V shed 4 bases and J shed 6 bases, with 16 bases lying between them. Germline V gives CDR1 SGHRS, CDR2 YFSETQ. CDR3 in amino acids: CASSPGQLVKTQYF. CDR3 in DNA: TGCGCCAGCAGCCCTGGACAGTTAGTTAAGACCCAGTACTTC.

This chain uses TRBV7-2 with TRBJ2-2; TRBD1 or TRBD2 may be the D gene (5 bases each). V gave up 2 bases and J gave up 0 bases, with 10 bases separating them. Germline-derived CDR1 and CDR2 are SGHTA and FQGNSA. The CDR3 runs 16 residues. DNA for the CDR3: TGTGCCAGCAGCTTACTTGGGGGATCGAACACCGGGGAGCTGTTTTTT. Translation gives CASSLLGGSNTGELFF. Combining the CDR3 with reference TRBV7-2 and TRBJ2-2 gives the whole variable domain GAGVSQSPSNKVTEKGKDVELRCDPISGHTALYWYRQSLGQGLEFLIYFQGNSAPDKSGLPSDRFSAERTGGSVSTLTIQRTQQEDSAVYLCASSLLGGSNTGELFFGEGSRLTVL.

This clonotype has ten or more counts. The rearrangement links TRBV20-1 to TRBJ2-7; 7 nucleotides line up with TRBD1. Germline trimming cut 6 bases from V and 3 bases from J; bases unmatched to any gene: 2. The germline V gene encodes CDR1 DFQATT and CDR2 SNEGSKA (reference sequence). The CDR3 length is 11 residues. The CDR3 DNA reads as TGCAGTGCAACAGGGGACTACGAGCAGTACTTC. This codes for CSATGDYEQYF.

The chain employs TRBV28 and TRBJ2-3; the D gene is possibly TRBD2 (7 bases). Deletions cut 5 bases from V and 0 bases from J, with 15 bases between. This CDR3 comprises 16 residues. Germline V gene data show CDR1 as MDHEN and CDR2 as SYDVKM. The CDR3, as DNA: TGTGCCAGCAGTCGCCCCCGCGGGGGCAGCACAGATACGCAGTATTTT. Translated, it gives CASSRPRGGSTDTQYF.

The chain carries TRBV7-9 and TRBJ2-3; TRBD2 matches 10 bases. There are 17 residues in the CDR3. From germline, CDR1 is SEHNR and CDR2 FQNEAQ (reference sequence). Trimming took 5 bases from V and 7 from J; bases not matched to a gene: 15. The CDR3: CASSRTMSLAGVYTQYF. The CDR3 DNA reads TGTGCCAGCAGCCGAACGATGTCGCTAGCGGGAGTTTATACGCAGTATTTT. Filled out from reference TRBV7-9 and TRBJ2-3, the complete variable domain reads DTGVSQNPRHKITKRGQNVTFRCDPISEHNRLYWYRQTLGQGPEFLTYFQNEAQLEKSRLLSDRFSAERPKGSFSTLEIQRTEQGDSAMYLCASSRTMSLAGVYTQYFGPGTRLTVL.

The chain links TRBV6-1 to TRBJ1-3; tentatively, D is TRBD1 (5 bases). V lost 8 bases, J lost 8 bases, and 22 bases lay in between. From germline, CDR1 is MNHNS and CDR2 SASEGT. The CDR3 spans 15 residues. DNA of the CDR3: TGTGCCAGCGAGTATTCCGGGGCCTCTCCAGACACCATATATTTT. Its protein is CASEYSGASPDTIYF.

This clonotype was seen many times. The chain combines TRBV5-1 with TRBJ2-1; TRBD1 matches 8 bases. Germline lookup yields CDR1 SGHRS and CDR2 YFSETQ. This CDR3 region has 13 residues. J gave up 13 bases and V 4 bases, and 10 bases lay outside the gene matches. CDR3 sequence: CASSTQPGQDQFF. The CDR3 DNA reads TGCGCCAGCAGCACCCAACCGGGACAGGACCAGTTCTTC.